These T cell receptor beta chains were read from a single sample in a study of cytomegalovirus exposure and HLA in healthy donors. Some clones are missing from TCRdb's copy, which holds only in-frame ones; the method was immunoSEQ multiplex PCR. The data contain about 84,000 clones, approximately 90% of them singletons. What was sequenced was PBMCs. Every receptor here comes from a man between 18 and 35 years old in good health and CMV-seronegative. Both conserved end residues are part of each CDR3. D genes are given only for firm matches. Size is omitted from some rows. Given values are once, few, many or a class for expanded clones.

>TRBV6-1|TRBJ2-5|NA|NA
CASSVLRKETQYF
TGTGCCAGCAGTGTTCTGAGGAAGGAGACCCAGTACTTC
>TRBV11-1|TRBJ1-1|NA|NA
CASSLNLQGSEAFF
TGTGCCAGCAGCTTAAATCTCCAGGGATCCGAAGCTTTCTTT
>TRBV28|TRBJ2-1|TRBD2|NA
CASSSTLAGRLYNEQFF
TGTGCCAGCAGTTCAACTCTAGCGGGCAGGCTTTACAATGAGCAGTTCTTC
>TRBV5-4|TRBJ2-7|NA|once
CASSPRTGDEQYF
TGTGCCAGCAGCCCCCGGACGGGAGACGAGCAGTACTTC
>TRBV9|TRBJ2-1|TRBD2|NA
CASSVDPRGRSNEQFF
TGTGCCAGCAGCGTAGATCCACGCGGGAGGTCCAATGAGCAGTTCTTC
>TRBV5-5|TRBJ2-5|TRBD2|NA
CASSPVGLAEQETQYF
TGTGCCAGCAGCCCGGTGGGACTAGCGGAACAAGAGACCCAGTACTTC
>TRBV7-3|TRBJ1-5|TRBD1|NA
CASSLTPRQGPQHF
TGTGCCAGCAGCTTAACGCCTCGACAGGGGCCCCAGCATTTT
>TRBV5-1|TRBJ2-1|TRBD1|NA
CASSAPGQGGDYNEQFF
TGCGCCAGCAGCGCACCGGGACAGGGGGGAGATTACAATGAGCAGTTCTTC
>TRBV7-9|TRBJ2-7|NA|NA
CASSLGQYNDEQYF
TGTGCCAGCAGCTTAGGACAGTATAACGACGAGCAGTACTTC
>TRBV27|TRBJ2-1|TRBD2|NA
CASSLALAGPYNEQFF
TGTGCCAGCAGTTTGGCCCTAGCGGGACCCTACAATGAGCAGTTCTTC
>TRBV7-9|TRBJ2-7|NA|NA
CSSSLVGHSYEQYF
TGTTCCAGCAGCTTAGTTGGACACTCCTACGAGCAGTACTTC
>TRBV6-4|TRBJ2-3|TRBD2|NA
CASSDGTSGSTDTQYF
TGTGCCAGCAGTGACGGGACTAGCGGGAGCACAGATACGCAGTATTTT
>TRBV7-2|TRBJ2-1|TRBD2|NA
CASSSGLAGANEQFF
TGTGCCAGCAGCTCGGGACTAGCGGGAGCTAATGAGCAGTTCTTC
>TRBV27|TRBJ2-2|TRBD2|NA
CASSFLAGVSGELFF
TGTGCCAGCAGTTTCCTCGCGGGGGTTTCCGGGGAGCTGTTTTTT
>TRBV5-5|TRBJ2-7|TRBD2|NA
CASSFRTSGSAEQYF
TGTGCCAGCAGCTTCAGGACTAGCGGGAGCGCCGAGCAGTACTTC
>TRBV15|TRBJ2-3|TRBD2|NA
CATSRSSGHFTDTQYF
TGTGCCACCAGCAGATCTAGCGGGCACTTCACAGATACGCAGTATTTT
>TRBV7-2|TRBJ2-7|TRBD2|once
CASSKTSGYSYEQYF
TGTGCCAGCAGCAAAACTAGCGGGTACTCCTACGAGCAGTACTTC
>TRBV28|TRBJ2-7|NA|NA
CASSLFPQDAYEQYF
TGTGCCAGCAGTTTATTCCCACAAGATGCCTACGAGCAGTACTTC
>TRBV7-9|TRBJ2-1|TRBD2|NA
CASTGLEDSYNEQFF
TGTGCCAGCACCGGACTAGAAGACTCCTACAATGAGCAGTTCTTC
>TRBV7-2|TRBJ1-4|NA|NA
CASSSDSLANEKLFF
TGTGCCAGCAGCTCGGACAGTTTGGCTAATGAAAAACTGTTTTTT
>TRBV27|TRBJ2-1|NA|NA
CASSLIQRNEQFF
TGTGCCAGCAGTTTAATCCAGCGGAATGAGCAGTTCTTC
>TRBV9|TRBJ2-6|TRBD2|NA
CASSATLGEGTRGSGANVLTF
TGTGCCAGCAGCGCCACCCTAGGGGAGGGGACTAGGGGCTCTGGGGCCAACGTCCTGACTTTC
>TRBV7-2|TRBJ2-7|TRBD1|NA
CASSLDRRNYEQYF
TGTGCCAGCAGCTTGGACAGGCGAAACTACGAGCAGTACTTC
>TRBV6-5|TRBJ1-1|TRBD1|NA
CASSRQGLNTEAFF
TGTGCCAGCAGCCGACAGGGTTTGAACACTGAAGCTTTCTTT
>TRBV11-2|TRBJ2-7|NA|NA
CASSSDKGGEQYF
TGTGCCAGCAGCTCGGACAAAGGGGGCGAGCAGTACTTC
>TRBV5-6|TRBJ1-3|NA|NA
CASSRGTEALLSGNTIYF
TGTGCCAGCAGCCGCGGGACCGAAGCACTACTCTCTGGAAACACCATATATTTT
>TRBV28|TRBJ2-1|NA|NA
CASSPRGSWYNEQFF
TGTGCCAGCAGTCCTCGAGGGTCCTGGTACAATGAGCAGTTCTTC
>TRBV9|TRBJ2-7|NA|once
CASSVVPSTGLYEQYF
TGTGCCAGCAGCGTAGTGCCCTCGACGGGGTTATACGAGCAGTACTTC
>TRBV20-1|TRBJ2-1|NA|NA
CSAAGNEQFF
TGCAGTGCCGCCGGCAATGAGCAGTTCTTC
>TRBV5-1|TRBJ2-7|NA|NA
CASSWGQNYEQYF
TGCGCCAGCAGCTGGGGACAAAACTACGAGCAGTACTTC
>TRBV7-8|TRBJ1-3|NA|NA
CASSLGGGSSGNTIYF
TGTGCCAGCAGCTTAGGGGGCGGGAGCTCTGGAAACACCATATATTTT
>TRBV27|TRBJ1-1|NA|few
CASSFWRGMNTEAFF
TGTGCCAGCAGTTTTTGGAGGGGAATGAACACTGAAGCTTTCTTT
>TRBV27|TRBJ2-7|NA|NA
CASGQTYEQYF
TGTGCCAGCGGTCAGACCTACGAGCAGTACTTC
>TRBV28|TRBJ1-5|NA|NA
CASSLFGQGNQPQHF
TGTGCCAGCAGTTTATTTGGGCAGGGCAATCAGCCCCAGCATTTT
>TRBV5-6|TRBJ2-1|NA|NA
CASSFRLEQFF
TGTGCCAGCAGCTTCAGGCTAGAGCAGTTCTTC
>TRBV4-3|TRBJ2-3|TRBD1|NA
CASSQHRGVTDTQYF
TGCGCCAGCAGCCAGCACAGGGGTGTCACAGATACGCAGTATTTT
>TRBV10-3|TRBJ2-3|NA|NA
CAITKGSSSTDTQYF
TGTGCCATCACCAAGGGGTCGTCTAGCACAGATACGCAGTATTTT
>TRBV2|TRBJ2-1|TRBD2|NA
CASSDLRESNEQFF
TGTGCCAGCAGTGATTTGCGGGAGTCAAATGAGCAGTTCTTC
>TRBV9|TRBJ2-1|TRBD1|NA
CASSVEGSGTGLFF
TGTGCCAGCAGCGTAGAAGGCTCAGGGACAGGTTTATTCTTC
>TRBV11-1|TRBJ1-2|NA|NA
CASSRTTGYGYTF
TGTGCCAGCAGCCGGACAACTGGATATGGCTACACCTTC
>TRBV5-6|TRBJ2-2|TRBD1|NA
CASSFRDRAGGELFF
TGTGCCAGCAGCTTTCGGGACAGGGCAGGCGGGGAGCTGTTTTTT
>TRBV29-1|TRBJ1-2|NA|NA
CSVDGRGGSNYGYTF
TGCAGCGTTGATGGGAGGGGGGGCTCAAACTATGGCTACACCTTC
>TRBV30|TRBJ2-3|NA|NA
CAALKRGSTDTQYF
TGTGCCGCCCTGAAGCGCGGAAGCACAGATACGCAGTATTTT
>TRBV28|TRBJ1-1|TRBD1|NA
CASSSTGPPTEAFF
TGTGCCAGCAGTTCGACAGGGCCACCCACTGAAGCTTTCTTT
>TRBV18|TRBJ2-7|NA|once
CASSPAGKPYEQYF
TGTGCCAGCTCACCAGCCGGGAAGCCTTACGAGCAGTACTTC
>TRBV29-1|TRBJ1-2|NA|once
CSVISPLNYGYTF
TGCAGCGTTATCAGTCCATTAAACTATGGCTACACCTTC
>TRBV5-1|TRBJ2-7|TRBD2|NA
CASSWGGSGMGEQYF
TGCGCCAGCAGCTGGGGTGGAAGCGGGATGGGGGAGCAGTACTTC
>TRBV5-1|TRBJ2-2|NA|NA
CASSLVGRSNTGELFF
TGCGCCAGCAGCTTGGTGGGGAGGTCGAACACCGGGGAGCTGTTTTTT